The 18 T cell receptor beta chains below all came from one sample that was sequenced in a study of blood T cell repertoires in COVID-19. The table came from immunoSEQ multiplex PCR; TCRdb's copy has only in-frame clones and leaves some out. The sample lists some 150,000 clones; roughly nine tenths were seen once. The specimen sequenced was peripheral blood. The receptor set was obtained from a woman aged 55-75 years with active COVID-19.

This chain links TRBV11-3 with TRBJ2-1, with 10 positions matching TRBD2. CDR3 length equals 15 residues. The ends lost 3 bases at V and 6 bases at J; junction bases unmatched: 5. CDR1 is SGHNT, CDR2 YENEEA, per germline. CDR3 loop: CASSFSGLAANEQFF. DNA of the CDR3: TGTGCCAGCAGCTTTTCAGGACTAGCGGCCAATGAGCAGTTCTTC. Supplemented by reference TRBV11-3 and TRBJ2-1, the full variable domain reads EAGVVQSPRYKIIEKKQPVAFWCNPISGHNTLYWYLQNLGQGPELLIRYENEEAVDDSQLPKDRFSAERLKGVDSTLKIQPAELGDSAVYLCASSFSGLAANEQFFGPGTRLTVL.

The chain employs TRBV4-2 and TRBJ2-1; TRBD2 matches 10 bases. CDR3 size: 17 residues. The V segment lost 1 base and the J segment 2 bases; nucleotides outside the gene matches: 5. Germline V gene data show CDR1 as LGHNA and CDR2 as YNFKEQ. In DNA, the CDR3 is TGTGCCAGCAGCCAAGGGCTAGCGGGAGTCCCCTACAATGAGCAGTTCTTC. Its protein product is CASSQGLAGVPYNEQFF.

The sample holds a few counts of this clone. V is TRBV5-1 and J is TRBJ1-2; D is unclear. Germline CDR1 and CDR2: SGHRS and YFSETQ. The ends were cut back, 4 bases at V and 3 bases at J, with 4 bases in the middle. This CDR3 is 11 amino acids long. This CDR3 reads CASSRDYGYTF. CDR3 bases: TGCGCCAGCAGCCGAGACTATGGCTACACCTTC. The variable domain in full, completed from reference TRBV5-1 and TRBJ1-2, reads KAGVTQTPRYLIKTRGQQVTLSCSPISGHRSVSWYQQTPGQGLQFLFEYFSETQRNKGNFPGRFSGRQFSNSRSEMNVSTLELGDSALYLCASSRDYGYTFGSGTRLTVV.

This clone was observed a single time. Other nucleotide sequences from this sample produce the same CDR3. The chain has TRBV6-2 or TRBV6-3 and TRBJ2-3, with 11 bases identical to TRBD2. The CDR3 runs to 16 residues. Germline trimming cut 2 bases from V and 3 bases from J; bases unmatched to any gene: 4. CDR1 and CDR2 (germline): MNHEY, SVGEGT. CDR3 sequence (DNA): TGTGCCAGCAGTTACCGCACTAGCGGGAGAACAGATACGCAGTATTTT. Its protein product is CASSYRTSGRTDTQYF.

The chain links TRBV6-6 to TRBJ1-1, with D possibly TRBD1 on 6 matching bases. Germline CDR1 MNHNY, CDR2 SVGAGI (reference sequence). The CDR3 is made up of 11 amino acids. V lost 8 bases and J 7 bases, leaving 11 bases between the germline ends. The CDR3 is CASLAGVEAFF. The CDR3, as DNA: TGTGCCAGCCTCGCAGGGGTTGAAGCTTTCTTT.

V gene TRBV6-5 combines with J gene TRBJ1-4; weak D call: TRBD1 (5 bases). V lost 6 bases and J 7 bases, leaving 18 bases between the germline ends. This CDR3 contains 15 residues. Germline CDR1 MNHEY, CDR2 SVGAGI. DNA of the CDR3: TGTGCCAGCAGCCGACGGCGGGGGGAAGTTGAAAAACTGTTTTTT. Translation: CASSRRRGEVEKLFF.

This chain joins TRBV19 and TRBJ2-7, with 13 bases identical to TRBD2. The trim removed 7 bases at V and 3 bases at J, leaving 6 bases unmatched. Germline CDR1 LNHDA, CDR2 SQIVND (reference sequence). The CDR3 totals 15 residues. The CDR3 coding sequence is TGTGCCAGTATATGGACTAGCGGGAGAGACTACGAGCAGTACTTC. Encoded protein: CASIWTSGRDYEQYF.

Here the CDR3 DNA reads TGTGCCACCAGTGATTTGGTGGGCAAAGCTTTCTTT. This translates into CATSDLVGKAFF. This chain joins TRBV24-1 and TRBJ1-1, with D hard to call. V lost 0 bases and J 9 bases, leaving 7 bases between the germline ends. The germline V gene has CDR1 KGHDR and CDR2 SFDVKD. CDR3 size: 12 residues.

The J gene is TRBJ2-3, the V gene TRBV5-4; 10 nucleotides match TRBD2. Trimming took 3 bases from V and 4 from J; bases not matched to a gene: 5. This CDR3 is 15 amino acids long. CDR1 SGHNT and CDR2 YYREEE come from the germline V gene (reference sequence). The chain's CDR3 is CASSSQAGGSDTQYF. The CDR3 coding sequence is TGTGCCAGCAGCTCCCAAGCGGGAGGGTCAGATACGCAGTATTTT.

V is TRBV7-9 and J is TRBJ1-2; D ambiguous. Between the trimmed V and J ends, which lost 1 base and 4 bases, there was a span of 13 bases. Germline values: CDR1 SEHNR, CDR2 FQNEAQ (reference sequence). CDR3 length: 15 amino acids. The CDR3 DNA reads TGTGCCAGCAGCTTAGTCCACGGGTCCATCTATGGCTACACCTTC. It is translated as CASSLVHGSIYGYTF.

The chain recombines TRBV6-5 with TRBJ1-4; D might be TRBD1 (6 bases). CDR1 is MNHEY, CDR2 SVGAGI, per germline. The CDR3 loop spans 15 amino acids. V lost 4 bases and J lost 4, with 13 bases in between. CDR3 nucleotides: TGTGCCAGCAGTTCCAGGGGCAGAGTTAATGAAAAACTGTTTTTT. As protein: CASSSRGRVNEKLFF.

The V call is TRBV4-2, the J call TRBJ2-1; TRBD2 matches 8 bases. V shed 1 base, J shed 4 bases, and the junction held 6 bases outside the gene matches. Germline V gene sequence: CDR1 LGHNA, CDR2 YNFKEQ. CDR3 length equals 16 residues. The CDR3 loop reads CASSQGTGGFYNEQFF. The CDR3 DNA follows: TGTGCCAGCAGCCAAGGAACGGGGGGGTTTTACAATGAGCAGTTCTTC.

This clone was seen only once. The junction and the germline gene differ at one end; a read error may be behind it. The CDR3, as DNA: TGCGCCAGCAGCCTCTTCAGGCGCACCGAAGACTATGACTACACCTTC. Its protein is CASSLFRRTEDYDYTF. The chain carries TRBV4-1 and TRBJ1-2; D gene uncertain. The germline gives CDR1 MGHRA, CDR2 YSYEKL. The CDR3 length is 16 residues.

The chain is built from TRBV18 and TRBJ2-3; TRBD1 matches 7 bases. The CDR3 has 16 amino acids. CDR1 is KGHSH and CDR2 is LQKENI in the germline V gene. V gave up 3 bases and J gave up 0 bases; unmatched junction bases: 6. CDR3 sequence reads: CASSPLPGQSTDTQYF. For the CDR3, the DNA is TGTGCCAGCTCACCGCTGCCGGGACAGAGCACAGATACGCAGTATTTT.

The genes are TRBV4-2 and TRBJ2-3; 9 bases align to TRBD1. Germline CDR1 LGHNA, CDR2 YNFKEQ. Trimming cost V 5 bases and J 1 base; bases outside gene matches: 7. The CDR3 extends over 16 amino acids. CDR3 region: CASSYGTGTGTDTQYF. For the CDR3, the DNA is TGTGCCAGCAGCTACGGGACAGGGACCGGCACAGATACGCAGTATTTT.

The chain combines TRBV7-9 with TRBJ2-2, with D maybe TRBD2 (5 bases). CDR3 length equals 15 residues. Looked up from germline, CDR1 is SEHNR and CDR2 is FQNEAQ (reference sequence). V was clipped by 5 bases and J by 1 base, with 11 bases between them. This CDR3 is CASSPKLVNTGELFF. The DNA of the CDR3 is TGTGCCAGCAGCCCCAAACTAGTGAACACCGGGGAGCTGTTTTTT.

The chain couples TRBV6-5 to TRBJ1-2, with D perhaps matching TRBD1 (6 bases). V lost 4 bases to trimming and J lost 4 bases, with 7 bases between them. Germline CDR1 MNHEY, CDR2 SVGAGI. This CDR3 region has 12 residues. CDR3 residues: CASSSTGYGYTF. The CDR3 nucleotides are TGTGCCAGCAGTTCGACAGGCTATGGCTACACCTTC.

The CDR3, as DNA: TGTGCCAGCAGCTTAGTAGGGGTGAACACTGAAGCTTTCTTT. Protein product: CASSLVGVNTEAFF. V is TRBV7-9 and J is TRBJ1-1, with a tentative D call TRBD1 (5 bases). Trimming took 1 base from V and 0 from J, leaving 6 bases between them. CDR3 length equals 14 residues. Germline V gene sequence: CDR1 SEHNR, CDR2 FQNEAQ (reference sequence).